These T cell receptor beta chains were read from a single sample in a study of Ad26.COV2.S vaccination and SARS-CoV-2 variants. Clones were read by immunoSEQ multiplex PCR, and TCRdb kept only the in-frame ones, dropping some. The repertoire includes some 500,000 clones, approximately 89% of them detected once, and around 2.5% sits in the top ten. Here the sequenced sample was peripheral blood, taken in a trial of Ad26.COV2.S vaccine versus placebo. The receptors here all came from a person aged 18 to 59 who received the Ad26.COV2.S COVID-19 vaccine or a placebo. Each CDR3 is given with its conserved first and last residue. The D gene is left open where the match is weak.

TRBD2	TRBV5-4	CASSDLAGVADTQYF
NA	TRBV7-2	CASRRDPGNTIYF
TRBD1	TRBV7-9	CASSLGTGVAKNIQYF
NA	TRBV7-8	CASSLALFSIQNDDQPQHF
NA	TRBV20-1	CSLWGSEQFF
NA	TRBV12-3/TRBV12-4	CASSLEGLGAFF
NA	TRBV5-1	CASSLDWGVQETQYF
NA	TRBV2	CASSKGYEQYF
TRBD2	TRBV7-2	CASRPTLAGSVQFF
TRBD1	TRBV7-3	CASSLMGTGNTEAFF
NA	TRBV18	CASSQWPQDTEAFF
NA	TRBV4-1	CASSQRGGRRENYGYTF
NA	TRBV6-6	CASRSNTGELFF
NA	TRBV4-1	CASGVRVGGNTGELFF
NA	TRBV13	CASSLRRRLPYEQYF
NA	TRBV9	CASSAPGLLNTGELFF
NA	TRBV4-3	CASSQDRGGQPQHF
TRBD2	TRBV10-3	CAIRRGLAEETQYF
NA	TRBV7-9	CASSLGGALDTEAFF
NA	TRBV27	CASSLLAGGGYTF
NA	TRBV9	CASSVRAGSYGYTF
NA	TRBV3-1/TRBV3-2	CASSQGGVHTGELFF
NA	TRBV12-5	CASGLSQGWDEQFF
TRBD1	TRBV18	CASSQPTGIRSGANVLTF
TRBD1	TRBV3-1/TRBV3-2	CASSARQGPHYEQYF
NA	TRBV12-3/TRBV12-4	CASSFTGNYGYTF
NA	TRBV5-6	CASSLAATTGELFF
NA	TRBV19	CASTTTSNYGYTF
NA	TRBV4-1	CASSQVDRTYGYTF
NA	TRBV7-9	CASSLSSNSYEQYF
TRBD2	TRBV11-3	CASSPGTSGTYEESEQFF
NA	TRBV7-2	CASSFGQTLNSPLHF
TRBD1	TRBV27	CASSWALIGTGVTGELFF
NA	TRBV7-2	CASSEFMNTEAFF
NA	TRBV6-1	CASSEIQPQHF
NA	TRBV3-1/TRBV3-2	CASGRGARANYGYTF
NA	TRBV7-3	CASSFNPTDTQYF
TRBD2	TRBV5-4	CASSLGVPGGSGANVLTF
NA	TRBV7-8	CASSFETGANYGYTF
NA	TRBV10-3	CAITGSSNYGYTF
NA	TRBV18	CASSPGTEQFF
NA	TRBV6-1	CASSEDRVYSPLHF
NA	TRBV6-5	CASSYLWEEKLFF
TRBD1	TRBV7-8	CASSFQGVEETQYF
TRBD2	TRBV12-5	CASAGTSWYF
NA	TRBV5-6	CASSLGLTQDTQYF
TRBD2	TRBV2	CASGRESAGLVTGELFF
NA	TRBV7-2	CASSLDSPNTEAFF
NA	TRBV6-5	CASSGRRDYGYTF
NA	TRBV11-2	CASSPQRIAEDTQYF
TRBD2	TRBV18	CASSPLAGGKETQYF
NA	TRBV19	CASSIGARAQPQHF
NA	TRBV5-6	CASRRLDGNTQYF
NA	TRBV6-1	CASSVGRSYPNEKLFF